This paragraph reports one T cell receptor (beta chain). No antigen is known for it. Within one base of it there is no much larger clone, and no base qualities were kept. This entry is derived from a study of cytomegalovirus exposure and HLA in healthy donors (dated by TCRdb to 2017 to 2019). Turning to the overall study: According to an earlier analysis of a few hundred of the donors, some 180 million T cells yielded roughly 100 million unique TCR beta sequences and about 300 Gb of sequence data. A later genetic analysis used genome-wide SNP genotypes for about three fifths of the 666 donors, treating that subset as a discovery cohort. An earlier analysis of fewer than 750 of the donors used high-throughput TCR beta sequencing to judge whether each TCR beta V gene segment behaved as functional or pseudogenic. In the later analysis, no new phenotypic data were used to find candidate immune exposures; instead, reliance was placed on TCR beta sequences and their occurrence across donors. Among around 400 genotyped donors of the cohort, an average of approximately 240,000 unique TCR beta nucleotide sequences was sequenced per donor, of which approximately 19% were non-productive. In addition to the first cohort of 650 to 800 subjects, a separate validation cohort of over 90 different subjects was used. Class I and class II HLA loci were covered by the typing at four-digit resolution. In a later analysis, previously published TCR beta repertoires from 666 donors were re-analyzed and high-resolution HLA genotyping was added so that TCR occurrence patterns could be studied. The number of typed donors differed by locus: about 620-640 for A, B, C, DRB1 and DQB1; 522 for DQA1; 600 to 610 for DPA1; and some 470 for DPB1. Of the approximately 370 genotyped donors, 81% were placed in the genetic ancestry cluster associated with self-reported Caucasian donors. Every discovery cohort repertoire had been produced on one sequencing platform. Roughly 300 gigabases of sequencing data and about 92 million unique TCR sequences made up an early release that covered around 640 HLA-typed donors. High-throughput TCR immunosequencing, statistical association of individual TCRs with disease status, and machine learning were combined to predict cytomegalovirus infection status. Donor age, sex, ethnicity and CMV serostatus were collected together with the repertoire data. Roughly 5 DR-DQ haplotypes were treated as single units for association and clustering because of strong linkage in the cohort. The aim of the study was to test whether cataloging public T cell receptors could identify signatures of past pathogen exposure. The study profiled the T cell repertoires of 500 to 800 subjects by immunosequencing and related them to cytomegalovirus serostatus.

The paper as a whole reports these results and caveats: Strong co-occurrence of HLA alleles, especially DR and DQ, made assigning TCR associations to individual alleles difficult. HLA typing was unavailable for some donors at each locus, so association tests used only the typed subset. Immune exposure information for the cohort was limited to CMV serostatus. Because counts were too low, seventeen rarely observed V segments, including chromosome 9 orphons, were excluded from the earlier analysis of some 540 of the donors. In an earlier analysis of approximately 600 of the donors, most TCR beta V segments were observed in productive rearrangements about 87% or about 30% of the time, broadly matching IMGT annotations. V-gene and J-gene trimming of TCR beta chains was associated with a missense DCLRE1C variant in a later genetic analysis, and the association was replicated in an independent cohort. Compared with the roughly 700-donor mean, donors in an Asian-associated ancestry cluster had fewer N-insertions in productive TCRs, according to a later genetic analysis. According to a later analysis, parvovirus B19, influenza, CMV and Epstein-Barr virus appeared linked to several top co-occurrence clusters. Sequencing depth was assumed to be roughly uniform across donors in the presence/absence analyses, though that assumption may not hold. The cohort was sequenced for TCR beta chains only, and without alpha or paired-chain data the features that could be detected were limited. Across donors, most TCR sequences were observed very rarely, whereas some public TCRs were present in many individuals. Some IMGT-functional V segments, including TRBV6-2 and TRBV6-3, could not be told apart with the 87-base-pair reads, so those segments were excluded. A further reported finding was that TCR beta sequences accurately predicted the HLA-A and HLA-B alleles for most subjects in the first cohort. Three of the identified cytomegalovirus-associated TCR beta chains were confirmed in vitro to be specific for cytomegalovirus antigens. Compared with equally common non-associated chains, HLA-associated TCR beta chains in a later analysis were more clonally expanded and had lower generation probabilities. Correlated functional status among segregating V segments might reflect linkage disequilibrium, but an unknown experimental factor could not be ruled out. The authors suggested that the approach could potentially be generalized to other disease states and immunological phenotypes. A cluster of highly shared sequence variants was judged likely to represent a technical artifact of the sequencing pipeline. The study gave a list of 150 to 200 TCR beta chains associated with cytomegalovirus. Cytomegalovirus status was reported to be diagnosed by the classifier with high specificity and sensitivity in both the original and validation cohorts. Most CMV-associated TCR beta chains appeared to be HLA-restricted in a later analysis, and the HLA associations seemed to be driven largely by CMV exposure. Specific HLA alleles were associated with 15,000 to 20,000 TCR beta sequences at a false discovery rate of 0.05 in a later analysis. According to a later analysis, TCR association rates differed among HLA loci, with DRB1 alleles showing the most associated TCRs and HLA-C alleles showing the fewest.

For this chain, trimming is 3 bases at the V end and 5 bases at the J end, and the number of junction bases without a gene match is 8. The CDR3, from cysteine to phenylalanine, totals 15 residues. The CDR3 DNA has 45 bases and is translated from base 1. As encoded in the germline V gene, CDR1 is SGHRS while CDR2 is YFSETQ. Library preparation used the immunoSEQ multiplex PCR assay. A mixture of 60 forward primers for TCR Vbeta segments and 13 reverse primers for TCR Jbeta segments was used in the multiplex PCR. A multiplex PCR assay on genomic DNA amplified the CDR3 region of rearranged TCR beta genes. Amplified TCR beta libraries were sequenced as 87-base-pair reads on the Illumina HiSeq System. The source study handled its data this way. In a later analysis, some 80 million unique TCR beta chains were counted across the 690 or so repertoires, and roughly 11 million of these chains were shared by at least two donors. To remove PCR and sequencing errors, raw reads were error-corrected and collapsed into unique sequences using a nearest-neighbor algorithm that merged closely related sequences. Alignment of CDR3 sequences to IMGT reference sequences was used to assign V, D and J gene segments. Each retained sequence needed at least a six-nucleotide match to both a V gene segment and a J gene segment. Rearrangements were classified as productive when the CDR3 lacked stop codons and remained in frame with V and J, and all other rearrangements were classified as non-productive. Following IMGT convention, CDR3 was defined as the stretch from the second conserved V-encoded cysteine up to the conserved J-encoded phenylalanine. In an earlier analysis of approximately 500 of the donors, sequences lacking an unambiguous match to a single V gene segment were excluded. An earlier analysis of fewer than 750 of the donors called V segments functional above 56.7% productive rearrangements and segregating when the between-donor standard deviation exceeded 5%. A statistical classification framework was developed to diagnose cytomegalovirus status using the catalog of TCR beta chain sequences. In a later analysis, V and J genes were assigned by comparing TCR nucleotide sequences against IMGT/GENE-DB human TR gene sequences. A later analysis assigned CDR3 sequences and most-parsimonious VDJ recombination scenarios with the TCRdist pipeline. A later analysis defined each TCR beta chain by its CDR3 amino acid sequence plus V-gene family, and excluded reads lacking a unique V-gene family. As a way to deal with suspected cross-contamination and a sequencing artifact, a later analysis dropped 640 or so nucleotide sequences that were highly shared and had low generation probability. In a later analysis, a clonal expansion index for each public chain was calculated from normalized within-repertoire ranks of inferred template counts. A later analysis computed generation probabilities with a VDJ recombination model fitted to out-of-frame rearrangements, and checked the results against IGoR. Hypergeometric tests were used in a later analysis to score TCR-TCR, TCR-HLA and TCR-CMV co-occurrence, with a repertoire-size bias correction applied to the TCR pairs. False discovery rates were estimated in a later analysis by permuting HLA or CMV assignments 20 times. In a later analysis, co-occurring TCRs were grouped with DBSCAN, and TCRdist sequence similarity was added when clustering was performed within HLA-allele-positive subsets. Repertoires with fewer than 30,000 or more than 120,000 public chains were left out of co-occurrence clustering, as were four to six repertoires with anomalous nucleotide sharing. Drawn from immuneACCESS, this table holds only the in-frame rearrangements with V and J called that TCRdb kept. Clones are partly lost; checked studies trace under half to an unresolved V gene and leave the rest unexplained. D and trimming were read from the DNA, whereas the V and J calls and clone size are those reported in that table. In this sample the table shows fewer than 70,000 clones, about 79% of which occur a single time. Jointly, the top ten make up around 1.7% of the sample.

The cohort was made up of roughly 670 healthy bone marrow donors. All cohort members were sampled while nominally healthy, although unrecorded immune exposures were likely present. The donor tested CMV seronegative, placing the donor among the roughly 400 seronegative members of the cohort. A peripheral blood sample was provided by each donor, and peripheral blood mononuclear cells were used for TCR beta sequencing. Genomic DNA extraction from the blood cell samples was performed with the Qiagen DNeasy Blood Extraction Kit. The rearrangement joined TRBV5-1 to TRBJ2-3, and 8 bases in between align with TRBD2. Source material: PBMCs. The TCR sequence derives from a man aged 40-50 years in good health and CMV-seronegative. The nucleotide sequence is given as TGCGCCAGCAGCTCGGGGCGGGGGGCATTAGATACGCAGTATTTT. This is translated as CASSSGRGALDTQYF.